A single sample gave rise to the 25 T cell receptor beta chains below, sequenced in a study of T cell repertoires in cytomegalovirus infection. TCRdb processed the reads anew with MiXCR; each CDR3 protein has one entry. The sample has about 460,000 distinct CDR3 sequences; around 10% are singletons. The sample taken for sequencing was PBMCs. The receptors stem from a human donor in good health (CMV status not recorded). Some clones in this sample may be carry-over from other donors' samples.

J is TRBJ1-2 and V is TRBV28; D not resolved. V gave up 3 bases and J gave up 7 bases, with 12 bases separating them. Germline CDR1 MDHEN, CDR2 SYDVKM. This CDR3 region has 13 residues. In DNA, the CDR3 is TGTGCCAGCAGTTTCTCGGGTCCGGGTGGCTACACCTTC. Amino acid sequence: CASSFSGPGGYTF.

This clonotype was observed many times. The chain couples TRBV12-5 to TRBJ1-1; perhaps TRBD1 as D (5 bases). The CDR3 contains 15 residues. CDR1 LGHNT and CDR2 FRNRAP come from the germline V gene. Trimming cost V 6 bases and J 1 base, with 15 bases left between them. The CDR3 loop reads CASGQPGRTNTEAFF. The CDR3 bases are TGTGCTAGTGGACAACCGGGACGCACGAACACTGAAGCTTTCTTT.

This clonotype has ten or more counts. The chain combines TRBV28 with TRBJ2-1, with a possible D match to TRBD2 (6 bases). Trimming pared 5 bases from V and 4 bases from J, leaving 15 bases between. CDR3 length: 15 residues. CDR1 MDHEN and CDR2 SYDVKM come from the germline V gene. The CDR3 here is CASSPTERVYNEQFF. The CDR3, as DNA: TGTGCCAGCAGTCCTACGGAGCGGGTTTACAATGAGCAGTTCTTC.

Many counts were recorded for this clonotype. The chain links TRBV19 to TRBJ1-1; tentative D call: TRBD1 (5 bases). CDR3 length equals 15 residues. Germline CDR1 is LNHDA and CDR2 is SQIVND (reference sequence). Trimming shortened V by 5 bases and J by 5 bases, and 18 bases separated the two germline ends. CDR3 sequence: CASSQPGIRGTEAFF. CDR3 coding DNA: TGTGCCAGTAGTCAGCCAGGGATCCGGGGGACTGAAGCTTTCTTT.

With respect to this clonotype: Being one base from a much bigger clone, this may be a read error. The J gene is TRBJ1-2, the V gene TRBV29-1; a possible D gene is TRBD1 (6 bases). Germline-derived CDR1 and CDR2 are SQVTM and ANQGSEA. The CDR3 loop spans 13 amino acids. The CDR3 loop is CSVRDTLSFGYAF. DNA of the CDR3: TGCAGCGTTCGGGACACCCTCTCTTTTGGCTACGCCTTC.

Only a few counts were recorded for this clonotype. The V call is TRBV5-4, the J call TRBJ1-2, with D hard to call. The CDR3 sequence is 11 residues long. Looked up from germline, CDR1 is SGHNT and CDR2 is YYREEE (reference sequence). V was cut by 9 bases and J by 0 bases, with 6 bases left in between. CDR3 amino acids: CATRANYGYTF. CDR3 DNA sequence: TGTGCCACCCGGGCTAACTATGGCTACACCTTC.

In its sample, this clonotype was seen a few times. J is TRBJ2-1 and V is TRBV20-1; TRBD2 matches 10 bases. CDR3 length: 16 amino acids. Trimming removed 2 bases from V and 0 bases from J; junction bases left unmatched: 4. CDR1 and CDR2 (germline): DFQATT, SNEGSKA (reference sequence). The CDR3 spells CSARSSGRASYNEQFF. The CDR3 DNA sequence: TGCAGTGCTAGAAGCAGCGGGAGGGCCTCCTACAATGAGCAGTTCTTC.

V usage is TRBV28 and J usage is TRBJ1-5; D gene ambiguous. Looked up from germline, CDR1 is MDHEN and CDR2 is SYDVKM. The ends were cut back, 1 base at V and 0 bases at J, with 7 bases in the middle. The CDR3 contains 15 residues. In DNA form, the CDR3 reads TGTGCCAGCAGTTTATACCCTGATAGCAATCAGCCCCAGCATTTT. Its protein is CASSLYPDSNQPQHF.

The sample holds a few counts of this clonotype. This chain connects TRBV5-6 to TRBJ2-7, with TRBD2 identical over 7 bases. Trimming took 4 bases from V and 5 from J; bases not matched to a gene: 15. CDR1 and CDR2 from the germline V gene are SGHDT and YYEEEE. The CDR3 contains 16 residues. The CDR3 sequence: CASSGVGMGGDDEQYF. The CDR3 nucleotides are TGTGCCAGCAGCGGGGTCGGGATGGGAGGGGATGACGAGCAGTACTTC.

This clonotype was recorded a few times. This sequence joins TRBV20-1 and TRBJ1-2; maybe TRBD1 (5 bases). Germline CDR1 is DFQATT and CDR2 is SNEGSKA (reference sequence). V gave up 6 bases and J gave up 0 bases, with 17 bases separating them. The CDR3 loop spans 15 amino acids. CDR3 nucleotide sequence: TGCAGTGCATCCCCTGGGGCAGGAGCTAACTATGGCTACACCTTC. This translates into CSASPGAGANYGYTF.

This clonotype occurred many times. J is TRBJ2-7 and V is TRBV7-9, with D uncertain. Between the trimmed V and J ends, which lost 1 base and 3 bases, there was a span of 7 bases. Per the germline V gene, CDR1 is SEHNR and CDR2 is FQNEAQ (reference sequence). The CDR3 loop spans 13 amino acids. The CDR3: CASSLDEVYEQYF. CDR3 nucleotide sequence: TGTGCCAGCAGCTTAGACGAAGTCTACGAGCAGTACTTC.

This clonotype was recorded many times. The gene calls are TRBV7-2 and TRBJ2-7; the D gene is possibly TRBD2 (5 bases). Trimming took 5 bases from V and 2 from J, leaving 13 bases between them. CDR3 length: 14 amino acids. Germline loops: CDR1 SGHTA, CDR2 FQGNSA. CDR3 DNA sequence: TGTGCCAGCAGCCTCCCCGGCGGGCCCTACGAGCAGTACTTC. This gives the protein CASSLPGGPYEQYF.

Only a few counts were recorded for this clonotype. J is TRBJ1-1 and V is TRBV4-1, with TRBD1 matching 8 bases. J was trimmed by 6 bases and V by 4 bases; bases with no gene match: 7. This CDR3 is 14 amino acids long. Germline CDR1 reads MGHRA; CDR2 reads YSYEKL. CDR3 sequence reads: CASSRPGGRAEAFF. In nucleotides, the CDR3 is TGCGCCAGCAGCCGCCCAGGGGGCCGCGCTGAAGCTTTCTTT.

This clonotype was counted only a few times. The chain is built from TRBV10-3 and TRBJ1-1; D unclear. The CDR3 has 14 residues. Germline V gene sequence: CDR1 ENHRY, CDR2 SYGVKD. V lost 8 bases and J 7 bases, leaving 20 bases between the germline ends. Here the CDR3 reads CAISSRGVEGEAFF. CDR3 nucleotides: TGTGCCATCTCTAGCCGTGGCGTCGAGGGTGAAGCTTTCTTT.

V gene TRBV5-4 combines with J gene TRBJ2-7; unclear D gene. The CDR3 is 14 residues long. Trimming removed 0 bases at V and 0 bases at J, with 7 bases between. The germline V gene encodes CDR1 SGHNT and CDR2 YYREEE (reference sequence). CDR3 loop: CASSLETGSYEQYF. Here the CDR3 DNA reads TGTGCCAGCAGCTTGGAGACCGGCTCCTACGAGCAGTACTTC.

This clonotype has ten or more counts. The gene calls are TRBV7-9 and TRBJ2-7, with 10 nucleotides matching TRBD1. The germline V gene has CDR1 SEHNR and CDR2 FQNEAQ (reference sequence). This CDR3 contains 16 residues. The ends lost 5 bases at V and 1 base at J; junction bases unmatched: 8. CDR3 DNA sequence: TGTGCCAGCAGCGGAGAAGGACAGGGGGATTCCTACGAGCAGTACTTC. As protein: CASSGEGQGDSYEQYF.

V gene TRBV12-3 or TRBV12-4 combines with J gene TRBJ2-7; D is ambiguous. Trimming stripped 4 bases from V and 1 base from J, with 11 bases between. The CDR3 sequence is 14 residues long. CDR3 sequence: CASSSAALSYEQYF. The DNA of the CDR3 is TGTGCCAGCAGTTCCGCGGCCCTATCCTACGAGCAGTACTTC.

This clonotype was found a few times. The chain has TRBV15 and TRBJ2-1, with D perhaps TRBD2 (6 bases). The V gene's germline CDR1 is LNHNV and CDR2 YYDKDF (reference sequence). V was pared by 0 bases and J by 2 bases, with 14 bases between. The CDR3 is 17 amino acids. The DNA of the CDR3 is TGTGCCACCAGCAGAGATAGCGGCAGCCTGGCCTACAATGAGCAGTTCTTC. It codes for CATSRDSGSLAYNEQFF. Based on the CDR3 plus reference TRBV15 and TRBJ2-1, the full variable domain is DAMVIQNPRYQVTQFGKPVTLSCSQTLNHNVMYWYQQKSSQAPKLLFHYYDKDFNNEADTPDNFQSRRPNTSFCFLDIRSPGLGDTAMYLCATSRDSGSLAYNEQFFGPGTRLTVL.

Remarks on this clonotype: A much larger clone differs from this one at a single base, so this may be a read error. The V gene is TRBV6-5, the J gene TRBJ1-5; D is unresolved. CDR3 length: 16 residues. V lost 6 bases and J 0 bases, leaving 15 bases between the germline ends. The germline gives CDR1 MNHEY, CDR2 SVGAGI. The CDR3 spells CASSLTVVDSNQPQHF. CDR3 bases: TGTGCCAGCAGCCTCACAGTGGTGGATAGCAATCAGCCCCAGCATTTT.

In this sample, this clonotype turned up many times. This chain connects TRBV7-8 to TRBJ1-2; 11 bases fit TRBD1. CDR3 length: 13 amino acids. With 7 bases clipped from V and 7 bases from J, the junction kept 5 bases outside the gene matches. CDR1 is SGHVS, CDR2 FQNEAQ, per germline. The chain's CDR3 is CASTPGQGGGYTF. The CDR3 region has the DNA TGTGCCAGCACCCCGGGACAGGGGGGTGGCTACACCTTC.

This clonotype was seen more than once but under ten times. The gene calls are TRBV12-3 or TRBV12-4 and TRBJ1-1; 10 bases map to TRBD1. This CDR3 is 12 amino acids long. The V and J ends lost 5 bases and 9 bases, in that order; junction bases with no gene match: 3. The CDR3: CASSRQGAKAFF. The CDR3 region has the DNA TGTGCCAGCAGTCGACAGGGGGCGAAAGCTTTCTTT.

There are many counts of this clonotype. This chain joins TRBV7-9 and TRBJ2-1, with D possibly matching TRBD2 (5 bases). V shed 5 bases and J shed 7 bases, with 15 bases lying between them. CDR3 length: 14 residues. Germline V gene lookup returns CDR1 SEHNR and CDR2 FQNEAQ (reference sequence). The CDR3 is CASSHTGWLNEQFF. The CDR3 DNA is TGTGCCAGCAGCCACACGGGGTGGTTGAATGAGCAGTTCTTC.

This clonotype has at least ten counts. The chain employs TRBV12-3 or TRBV12-4 and TRBJ2-1, with D hard to call. The germline V and J ends were trimmed by 6 bases and 1 base, with 10 bases remaining between them. The length of the CDR3 is 14 residues. The CDR3 nucleotides are TGTGCCAGCAGGCCATTGTGGTCCTACAATGAGCAGTTCTTC. Translating gives CASRPLWSYNEQFF.

This CDR3 is CASSPGTGRGDTQYF. The CDR3 nucleotides are TGTGCCAGCAGCCCAGGGACAGGGCGTGGAGATACGCAGTATTTT. The chain carries TRBV7-3 and TRBJ2-3; 9 bases are shared with TRBD1. The CDR3 loop spans 15 amino acids. CDR1 is SGHTA and CDR2 is FQGTGA in the germline V gene. Trimming at V came to 5 bases and at J to 5 bases, leaving 8 bases not matched to a gene.

With regard to this clonotype: A much larger clone differs by one base, so this may be a read error. The chain joins TRBV7-2 to TRBJ2-7; D unclear. Deletions cut 1 base from V and 0 bases from J, with 7 bases between. CDR3 size: 14 residues. CDR1 and CDR2 from the germline V gene are SGHTA and FQGNSA. This CDR3 reads CASSLEGFSYEQYF. The CDR3 DNA is TGTGCCAGCAGCTTAGAAGGCTTCTCCTACGAGCAGTACTTC.